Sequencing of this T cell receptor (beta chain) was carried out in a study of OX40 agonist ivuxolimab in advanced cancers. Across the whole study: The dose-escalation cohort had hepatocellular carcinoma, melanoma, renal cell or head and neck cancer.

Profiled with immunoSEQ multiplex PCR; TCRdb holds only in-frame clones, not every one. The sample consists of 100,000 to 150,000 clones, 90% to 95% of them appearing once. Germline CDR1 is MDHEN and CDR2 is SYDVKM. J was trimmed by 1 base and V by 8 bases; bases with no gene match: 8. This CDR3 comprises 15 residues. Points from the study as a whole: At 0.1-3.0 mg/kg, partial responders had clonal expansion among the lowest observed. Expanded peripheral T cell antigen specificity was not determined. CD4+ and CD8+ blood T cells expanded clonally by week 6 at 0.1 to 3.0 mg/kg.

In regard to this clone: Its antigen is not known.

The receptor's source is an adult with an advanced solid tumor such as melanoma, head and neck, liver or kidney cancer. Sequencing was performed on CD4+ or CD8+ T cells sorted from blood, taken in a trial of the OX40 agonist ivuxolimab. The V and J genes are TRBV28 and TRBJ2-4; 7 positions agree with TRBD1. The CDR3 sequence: CASGTGVWAKNIQYF. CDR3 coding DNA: TGTGCCAGCGGAACAGGGGTTTGGGCCAAAAACATTCAGTACTTC.